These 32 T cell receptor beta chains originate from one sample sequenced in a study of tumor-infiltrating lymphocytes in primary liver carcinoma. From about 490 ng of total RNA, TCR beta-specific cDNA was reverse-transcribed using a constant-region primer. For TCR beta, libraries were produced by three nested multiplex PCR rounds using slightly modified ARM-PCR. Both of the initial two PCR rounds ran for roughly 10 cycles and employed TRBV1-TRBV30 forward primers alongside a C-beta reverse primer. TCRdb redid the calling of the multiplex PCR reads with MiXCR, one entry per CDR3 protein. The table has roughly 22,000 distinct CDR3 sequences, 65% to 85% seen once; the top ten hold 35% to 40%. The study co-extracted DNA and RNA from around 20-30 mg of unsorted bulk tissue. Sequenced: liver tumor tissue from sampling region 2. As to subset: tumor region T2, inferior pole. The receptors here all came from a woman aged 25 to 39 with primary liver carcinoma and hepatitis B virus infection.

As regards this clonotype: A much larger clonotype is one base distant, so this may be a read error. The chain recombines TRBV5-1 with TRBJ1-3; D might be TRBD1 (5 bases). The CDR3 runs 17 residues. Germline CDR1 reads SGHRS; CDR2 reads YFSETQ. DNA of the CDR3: TGCGCCAGGAGCATCACGACCGGGACCCTCTCTGGAATCACCATATATTTT. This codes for CARSITTGTLSGITIYF.

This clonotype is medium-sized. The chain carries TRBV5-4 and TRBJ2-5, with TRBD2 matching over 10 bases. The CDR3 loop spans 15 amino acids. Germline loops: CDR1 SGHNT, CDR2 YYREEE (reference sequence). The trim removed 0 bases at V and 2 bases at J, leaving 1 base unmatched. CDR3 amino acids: CASSLGTSGQETQYF. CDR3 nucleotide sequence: TGTGCCAGCAGCTTGGGGACTAGCGGACAAGAGACCCAGTACTTC.

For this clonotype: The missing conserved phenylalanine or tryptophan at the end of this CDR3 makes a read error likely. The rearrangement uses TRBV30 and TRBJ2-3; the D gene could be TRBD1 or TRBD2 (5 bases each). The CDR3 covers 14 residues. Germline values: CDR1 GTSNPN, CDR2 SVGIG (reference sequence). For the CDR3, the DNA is TGTGCCAGGAGTGTGGTCGGGGCGGAAGATACGCAGTATTTG. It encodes CARSVVGAEDTQYL.

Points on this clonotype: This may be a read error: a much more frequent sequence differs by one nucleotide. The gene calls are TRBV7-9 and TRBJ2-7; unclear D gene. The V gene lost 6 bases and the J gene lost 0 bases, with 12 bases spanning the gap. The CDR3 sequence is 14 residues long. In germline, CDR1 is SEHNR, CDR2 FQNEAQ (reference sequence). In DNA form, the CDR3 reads TGTGCCAGCAGATCTCGCGCTGCCTCCTACGAGCAGTACTTC. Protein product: CASRSRAASYEQYF.

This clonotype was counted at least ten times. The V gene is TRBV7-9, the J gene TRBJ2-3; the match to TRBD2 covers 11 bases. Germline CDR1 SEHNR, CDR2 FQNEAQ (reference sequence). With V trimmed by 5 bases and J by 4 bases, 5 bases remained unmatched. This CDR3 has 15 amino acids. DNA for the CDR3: TGTGCCAGCAGCCCACTAGCGGGAGACGCAGATACGCAGTATTTT. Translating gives CASSPLAGDADTQYF. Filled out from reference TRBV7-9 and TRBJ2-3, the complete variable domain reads DTGVSQNPRHKITKRGQNVTFRCDPISEHNRLYWYRQTLGQGPEFLTYFQNEAQLEKSRLLSDRFSAERPKGSFSTLEIQRTEQGDSAMYLCASSPLAGDADTQYFGPGTRLTVL.

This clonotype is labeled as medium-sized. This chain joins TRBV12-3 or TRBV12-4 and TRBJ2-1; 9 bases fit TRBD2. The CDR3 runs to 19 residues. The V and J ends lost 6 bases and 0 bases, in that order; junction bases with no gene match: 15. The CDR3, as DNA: TGTGCCAGCAGGGGGGCGGGAGGGGCCCGAACCGGCTCCTACAATGAGCAGTTCTTC. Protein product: CASRGAGGARTGSYNEQFF.

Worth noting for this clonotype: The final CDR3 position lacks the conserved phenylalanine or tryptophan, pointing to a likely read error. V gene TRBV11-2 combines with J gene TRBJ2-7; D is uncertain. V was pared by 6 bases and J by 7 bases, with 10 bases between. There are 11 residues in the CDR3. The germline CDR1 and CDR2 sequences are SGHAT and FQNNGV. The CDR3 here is CASSPASEQYS. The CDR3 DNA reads TGTGCCAGCAGTCCTGCCAGTGAGCAGTACTCA.

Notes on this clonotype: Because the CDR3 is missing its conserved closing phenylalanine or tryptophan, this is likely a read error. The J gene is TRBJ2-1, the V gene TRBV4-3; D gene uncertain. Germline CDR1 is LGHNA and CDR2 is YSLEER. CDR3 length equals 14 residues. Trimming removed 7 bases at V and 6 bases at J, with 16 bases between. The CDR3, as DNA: TGCGCCAGCAACCACGCAGAGTTGGTCAATGAGCAGTTCGTC. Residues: CASNHAELVNEQFV.

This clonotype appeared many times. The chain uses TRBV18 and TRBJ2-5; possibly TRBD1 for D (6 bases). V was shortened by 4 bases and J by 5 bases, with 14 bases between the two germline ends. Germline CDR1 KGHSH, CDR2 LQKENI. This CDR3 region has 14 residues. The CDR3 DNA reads TGTGCCAGCTCACTGGACAGCGCCTACGAGACCCAGTACTTC. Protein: CASSLDSAYETQYF.

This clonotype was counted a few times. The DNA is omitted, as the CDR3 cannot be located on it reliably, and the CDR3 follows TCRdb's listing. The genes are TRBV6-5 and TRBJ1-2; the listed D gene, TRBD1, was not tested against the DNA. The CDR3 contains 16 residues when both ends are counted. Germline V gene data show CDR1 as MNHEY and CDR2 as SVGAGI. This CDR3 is CTSKRAQGSYSYGCTF.

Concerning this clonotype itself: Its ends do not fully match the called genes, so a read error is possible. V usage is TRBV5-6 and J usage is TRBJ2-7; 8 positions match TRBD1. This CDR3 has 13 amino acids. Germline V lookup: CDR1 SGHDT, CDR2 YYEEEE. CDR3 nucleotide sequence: TGTGTCAGCAACTCACGGACAGGGCTATCGCAGTACTTC. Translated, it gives CVSNSRTGLSQYF. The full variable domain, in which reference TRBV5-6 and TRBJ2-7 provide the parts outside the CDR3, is DAGVTQSPTHLIKTRGQQVTLRCSPKSGHDTVSWYQQALGQGPQFIFQYYEEEERQRGNFPDRFSGHQFPNYSSELNVNALLLGDSALYLCVSNSRTGLSQYFGPGTRLTVT.

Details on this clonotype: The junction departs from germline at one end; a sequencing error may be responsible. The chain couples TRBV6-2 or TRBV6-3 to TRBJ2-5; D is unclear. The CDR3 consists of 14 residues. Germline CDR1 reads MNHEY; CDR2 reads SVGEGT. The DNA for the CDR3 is TGTGCCAGCAGTTGCGGCCCGGCCGAGCGAACTCAGCACTTC. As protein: CASSCGPAERTQHF.

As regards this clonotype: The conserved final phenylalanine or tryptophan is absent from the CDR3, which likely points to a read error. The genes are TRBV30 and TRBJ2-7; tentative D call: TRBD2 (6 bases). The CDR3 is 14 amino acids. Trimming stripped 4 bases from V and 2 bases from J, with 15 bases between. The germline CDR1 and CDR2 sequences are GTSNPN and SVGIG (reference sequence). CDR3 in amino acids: CAWIMAGPPYEQYL. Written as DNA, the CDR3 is TGTGCCTGGATCATGGCGGGGCCCCCCTACGAGCAGTACCTC.

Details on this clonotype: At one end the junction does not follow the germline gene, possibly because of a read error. The CDR3 DNA reads TGTGTCAGCAGCCTGTCCGGGACTAGTGGACCTGAGCAGTTCTTC. It translates to CVSSLSGTSGPEQFF. The rearrangement joins TRBV12-3 or TRBV12-4 to TRBJ2-1, with 8 bases identical to TRBD2. The CDR3 is 15 residues long.

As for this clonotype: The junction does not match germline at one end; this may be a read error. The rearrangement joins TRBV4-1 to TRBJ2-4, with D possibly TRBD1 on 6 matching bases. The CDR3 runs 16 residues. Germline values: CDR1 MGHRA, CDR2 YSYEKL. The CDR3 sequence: CASSPEMNRDTSKWYF. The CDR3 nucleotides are TGTGCCAGCAGCCCAGAGATGAATAGGGACACGAGCAAGTGGTACTTC.

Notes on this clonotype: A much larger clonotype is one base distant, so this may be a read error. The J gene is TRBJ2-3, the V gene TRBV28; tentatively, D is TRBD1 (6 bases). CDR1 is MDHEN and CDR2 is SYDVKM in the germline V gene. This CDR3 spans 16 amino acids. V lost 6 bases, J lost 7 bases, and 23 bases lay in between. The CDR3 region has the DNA TGTGCCAGCAGAACCGGGGCGTGGGGGCCGACAAATACGCAGTATTTT. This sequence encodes CASRTGAWGPTNTQYF. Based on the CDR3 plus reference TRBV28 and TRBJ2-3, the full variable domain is DVKVTQSSRYLVKRTGEKVFLECVQDMDHENMFWYRQDPGLGLRLIYFSYDVKMKEKGDIPEGYSVSREKKERFSLILESASTNQTSMYLCASRTGAWGPTNTQYFGPGTRLTVL.

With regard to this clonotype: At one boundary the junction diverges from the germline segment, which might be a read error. In nucleotides, the CDR3 is TGTGCCAACAGTTTATACCCAGGGTCCAACACCGGAGAGCTGTTTTTT. This sequence encodes CANSLYPGSNTGELFF. The V gene is TRBV12-3 or TRBV12-4, the J gene TRBJ2-2; possible D gene TRBD1, 5 bases. This CDR3 is built from 16 residues.

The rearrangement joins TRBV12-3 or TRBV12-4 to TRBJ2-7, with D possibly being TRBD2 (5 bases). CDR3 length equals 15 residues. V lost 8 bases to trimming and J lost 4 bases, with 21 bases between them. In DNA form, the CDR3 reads TGTGCCAGCCTACATTCCGGTACACGGGGTTACGAGCAGTACTTC. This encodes CASLHSGTRGYEQYF.

This CDR3 reads CASSVTGSSYEQYF. In DNA, the CDR3 is TGTGCCAGCAGCGTTACAGGGAGCAGTTACGAGCAGTACTTC. The rearrangement links TRBV11-1 to TRBJ2-7, with D possibly TRBD1 on 6 matching bases. CDR3 length: 14 residues. Per germline, CDR1 SGHAT and CDR2 FQDESV (reference sequence). Deletions cut 5 bases from V and 4 bases from J, with 15 bases between.

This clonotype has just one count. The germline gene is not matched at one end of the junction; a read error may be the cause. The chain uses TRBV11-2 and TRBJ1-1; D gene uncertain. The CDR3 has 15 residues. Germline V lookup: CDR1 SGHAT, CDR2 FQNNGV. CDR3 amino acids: CARSLKRGRLNKAFF. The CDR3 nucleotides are TGCGCCCGCAGCTTAAAAAGAGGGAGGTTAAATAAAGCTTTCTTT.

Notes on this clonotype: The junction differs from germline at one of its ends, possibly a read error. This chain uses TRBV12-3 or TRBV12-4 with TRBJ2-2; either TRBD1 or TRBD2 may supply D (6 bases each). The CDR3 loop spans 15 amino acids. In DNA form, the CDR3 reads TGTGTCAGCCGGGGGCGGGACATGAACACCGGGGAGCTGTTTTTT. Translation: CVSRGRDMNTGELFF.

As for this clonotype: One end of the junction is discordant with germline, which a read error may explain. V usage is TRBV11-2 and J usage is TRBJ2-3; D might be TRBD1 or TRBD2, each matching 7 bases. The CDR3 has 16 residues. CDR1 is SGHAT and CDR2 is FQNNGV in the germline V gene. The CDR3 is CVSSPRGGLSRDTQYF. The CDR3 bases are TGTGTCAGCAGTCCCAGGGGGGGCCTAAGCAGAGATACGCAGTATTTT. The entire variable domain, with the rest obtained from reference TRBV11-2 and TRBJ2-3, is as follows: EAGVAQSPRYKIIEKRQSVAFWCNPISGHATLYWYQQILGQGPKLLIQFQNNGVVDDSQLPKDRFSAERLKGVDSTLKIQPAKLEDSAVYLCVSSPRGGLSRDTQYFGPGTRLTVL.

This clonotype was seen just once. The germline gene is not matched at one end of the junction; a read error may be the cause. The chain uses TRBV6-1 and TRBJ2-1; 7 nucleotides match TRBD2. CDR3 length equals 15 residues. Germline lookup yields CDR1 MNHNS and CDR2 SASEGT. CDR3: CARGEFGGGEREQFF. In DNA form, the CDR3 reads TGTGCCAGAGGTGAATTTGGCGGGGGTGAACGGGAGCAGTTTTTC.

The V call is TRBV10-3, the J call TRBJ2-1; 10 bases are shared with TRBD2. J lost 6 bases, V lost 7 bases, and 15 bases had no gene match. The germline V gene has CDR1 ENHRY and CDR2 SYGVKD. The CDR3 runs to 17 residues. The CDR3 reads CAIKGNASGRSLNEQFF. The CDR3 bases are TGTGCCATCAAGGGGAACGCTAGCGGGAGAAGTCTCAATGAGCAGTTCTTC.

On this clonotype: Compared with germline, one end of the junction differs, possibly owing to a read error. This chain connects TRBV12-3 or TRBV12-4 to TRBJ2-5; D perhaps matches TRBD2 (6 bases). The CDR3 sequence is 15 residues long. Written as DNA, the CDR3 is TGTGCAAGCAGAACCCACCCCGGGAGCGATGAGACCCAGTACTTC. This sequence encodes CASRTHPGSDETQYF.

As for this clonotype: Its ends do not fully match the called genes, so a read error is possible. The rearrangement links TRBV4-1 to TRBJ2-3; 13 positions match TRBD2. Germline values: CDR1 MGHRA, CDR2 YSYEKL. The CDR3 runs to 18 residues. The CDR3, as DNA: TGCACCACCAGCCAAGACCATATTACTAGCGGGAGGGTGGATAAGCAGTATTTT. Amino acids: CTTSQDHITSGRVDKQYF.

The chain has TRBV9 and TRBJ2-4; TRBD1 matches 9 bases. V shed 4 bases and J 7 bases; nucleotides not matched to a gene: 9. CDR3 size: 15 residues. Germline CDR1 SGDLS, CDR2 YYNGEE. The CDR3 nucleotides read TGTGCCAGCAGCTTAACCCCTGGGACAGGGAACATTCAGTACTTC. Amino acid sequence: CASSLTPGTGNIQYF.

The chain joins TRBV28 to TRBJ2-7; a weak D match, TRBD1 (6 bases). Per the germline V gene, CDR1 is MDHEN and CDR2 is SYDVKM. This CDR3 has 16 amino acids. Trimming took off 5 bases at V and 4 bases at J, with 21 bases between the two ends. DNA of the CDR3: TGTGCCAGCAGTCTGTCGGGACACCCGTTGCCGTACGAGCAGTACTTC. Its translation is CASSLSGHPLPYEQYF.

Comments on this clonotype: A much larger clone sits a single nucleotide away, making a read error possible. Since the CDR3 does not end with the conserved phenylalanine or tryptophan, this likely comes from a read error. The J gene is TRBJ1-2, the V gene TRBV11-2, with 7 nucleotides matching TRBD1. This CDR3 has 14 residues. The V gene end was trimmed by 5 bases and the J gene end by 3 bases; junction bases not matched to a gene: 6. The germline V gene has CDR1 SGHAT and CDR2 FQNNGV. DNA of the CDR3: TGTGCCAGCAGCCCAGCCGACAGGGACTATGGCTACACCTTA. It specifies CASSPADRDYGYTL.

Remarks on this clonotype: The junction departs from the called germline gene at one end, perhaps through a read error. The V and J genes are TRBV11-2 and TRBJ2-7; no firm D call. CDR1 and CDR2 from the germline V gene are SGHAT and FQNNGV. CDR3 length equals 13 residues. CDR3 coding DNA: TGTGCTAGCAGCTTAGACTTAAACTACGAGCAGTACTTC. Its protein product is CASSLDLNYEQYF.

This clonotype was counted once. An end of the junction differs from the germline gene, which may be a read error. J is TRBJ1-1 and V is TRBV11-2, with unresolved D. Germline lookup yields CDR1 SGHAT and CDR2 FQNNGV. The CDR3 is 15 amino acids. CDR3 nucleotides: TGTGCCCGCAGCTTAAGAAGAGGGAGGTTAAATGAAGCCTTCTTT. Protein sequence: CARSLRRGRLNEAFF.

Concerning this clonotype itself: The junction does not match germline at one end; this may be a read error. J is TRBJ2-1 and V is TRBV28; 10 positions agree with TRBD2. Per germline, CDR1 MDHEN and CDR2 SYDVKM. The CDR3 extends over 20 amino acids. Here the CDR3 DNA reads TGTGCCAGCAGTTCTCCCTCTTCGGCTTTAGCGGGAGGCAGCCCCAATGTGCAGTTCTTC. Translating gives CASSSPSSALAGGSPNVQFF.